This T cell receptor beta chain was observed in a study of OX40 agonist ivuxolimab in advanced cancers. Looking at the study overall: Ivuxolimab was an agonistic, fully human IgG2 monoclonal antibody directed against OX40 (CD134), a costimulatory receptor. Of the approximately 50 dose-escalation patients, hepatocellular carcinoma was present in about 20, melanoma in approximately 15, renal cell carcinoma in 9 and head and neck cancer in 9. Intravenous ivuxolimab was administered to patients every 2 weeks at six dose levels: 0.01, 0.1, 0.3, 1.5, 3 and 10 mg/kg. The point of sequencing TCRbeta in the periphery was to test whether ivuxolimab changed TCR sequence diversity and drove clonal T-cell expansion. Partial responses occurred in three dose-escalation patients: two with cutaneous melanoma and one with hepatocellular carcinoma. The monotherapy dose-escalation portion (N = 52 patients) of the phase I ivuxolimab trial is reported in the paper. In the dose-escalation cohort, approximately 80% of patients were male, and the mean age was 60 years with a range of about 23 to 79. Prior anti-PD-1, anti-PD-L1 or anti-CTLA-4 therapy was permitted, and about 40% of dose-escalation patients had received checkpoint inhibitors. Overall study results and their limits: On average, CD8+ T cells showed more expanded clones than CD4+ T cells after ivuxolimab. Partial responders in the 0.1-3.0 mg/kg groups had among the lowest normalized peripheral clonal expansion, especially among CD8+ T cells. Low levels of normalized T-cell clonal expansion were also seen in some patients who did not respond. At doses of 0.1 to 3.0 mg/kg, clonal expansion of both CD4+ and CD8+ T cells in blood was seen between baseline and week 6. Antigen specificity was not determined for the clonally expanded peripheral T cells.

Remarks on this clone: What this receptor recognizes is not known. Within one base of it there is no much larger clone, and no base qualities were kept.

Patients with a history of autoimmune disease or receiving systemic immunosuppression were excluded from the trial. Peripheral blood for TCR sequencing was drawn from every dose cohort at baseline, at cycle 4 day 1 and at cycle 7 day 1. The samples were taken from a phase I, first-in-human, multicenter, open-label dose-escalation trial of ivuxolimab. Adults with locally advanced or metastatic head and neck squamous cell, hepatocellular, melanoma or renal cell carcinoma were enrolled in the trial. Before TCR sequencing, CD4+ T cells and CD8+ T cells from peripheral blood were sorted into separate populations. Genomic DNA was isolated from the sorted cells so that the TCRbeta CDR3 region could be sequenced. The immunoSEQ Assay was used for sequencing of TCRbeta CDR3 regions. TCRdb re-hosts the immuneACCESS table, in-frame sequences only. Its copies lack some clones; in the studies checked, an unresolved V gene accounts for under half of them, and the cause for the rest is not known. The sample table contains 9,000 to 13,000 clones; only one count was recorded for around 80% of them. 15% of the sample rests with the top ten.

The sample in question was CD4+ or CD8+ T cells sorted from blood, obtained in a trial of the OX40 agonist ivuxolimab. This clonotype was sampled from an adult with an advanced solid tumor such as melanoma, head and neck, liver or kidney cancer.

The CDR3 loop reads CASSEQGDYNEQFF. Here is the DNA: TGTGCCAGCAGTGAACAGGGGGACTACAATGAGCAGTTCTTC. In this chain, TRBV7-8 is recombined with TRBJ2-1, with 8 bases aligning to TRBD1. According to the germline V gene, CDR1 reads SGHVS and CDR2 reads FQNEAQ. The CDR3 goes from the cysteine to the phenylalanine over 14 residues. Only the CDR3 DNA is retained, 42 bases long and in frame from the first base. The germline V and J ends show losses of 6 bases and 3 bases respectively, and no gene match explains 4 bases of the junction.